The 25 T cell receptor beta chains below all came from one sample that was sequenced in a study of radiotherapy plus CTLA-4 blockade in lung cancer. Repertoires were generated with immunoSEQ multiplex PCR, while TCRdb's copy carries only in-frame clones and drops some. The sample has some 92,000 clones, 75% to 85% seen once. The sequences come from peripheral blood, collected from a patient treated with radiotherapy plus ipilimumab. The receptors here all came from a human donor with non-small cell lung cancer who had a partial response to radiotherapy plus ipilimumab.

The V call is TRBV18, the J call TRBJ2-4, with 7 positions matching TRBD2. Per germline, CDR1 KGHSH and CDR2 LQKENI. The CDR3 has 17 amino acids. With 6 bases clipped from V and 0 bases from J, the junction kept 11 bases outside the gene matches. The CDR3 bases are TGTGCCAGCTCTCCCACGGGCGGGGGATTAGCCAAAAACATTCAGTACTTC. Protein: CASSPTGGGLAKNIQYF.

The chain couples TRBV30 to TRBJ2-7; D is perhaps TRBD2 (5 bases). This CDR3 spans 15 amino acids. V dropped 2 bases and J dropped 5 bases, with 19 bases sitting between them. Germline values: CDR1 GTSNPN, CDR2 SVGIG (reference sequence). DNA of the CDR3: TGTGCCTGGAGTACATATCCGGGGTTGAGGAACGAGCAGTACTTC. Its protein is CAWSTYPGLRNEQYF. Full variable domain (rest looked up from reference TRBV30 and TRBJ2-7): SQTIHQWPATLVQPVGSPLSLECTVEGTSNPNLYWYRQAAGRGLQLLFYSVGIGQISSEVPQNLSASRPQDRQFILSSKKLLLSDSGFYLCAWSTYPGLRNEQYFGPGTRLTVT.

CDR3 nucleotide sequence: TGTGCCAGCTCAGTAGGGGGCGAGAACACTGAAGCTTTCTTT. Its translation: CASSVGGENTEAFF. J is TRBJ1-1 and V is TRBV18, with 7 bases that match TRBD1. From germline, CDR1 is KGHSH and CDR2 LQKENI. The CDR3 has 14 residues. Trimming at V came to 5 bases and at J to 1 base, leaving 4 bases not matched to a gene.

This clone is a singleton in its sample. CDR3 DNA: TGTGCCAGCAGCTTGATGTACAGCTTGAACACTGAAGCTTTCTTT. Its translation: CASSLMYSLNTEAFF. This chain links TRBV5-4 with TRBJ1-1, with no clear D. In germline, CDR1 is SGHNT, CDR2 YYREEE (reference sequence). V was clipped by 1 base and J by 0 bases, with 10 bases between them. CDR3 length equals 15 residues.

The rearrangement joins TRBV5-1 to TRBJ2-1, with D hard to call. V lost 0 bases, J lost 3 bases, and 4 bases lay in between. Germline CDR1 is SGHRS and CDR2 is YFSETQ. The CDR3 covers 13 residues. As DNA, the CDR3 is TGCGCCAGCAGCTTGGGTAACTACAATGAGCAGTTCTTC. Encoded protein: CASSLGNYNEQFF.

The gene calls are TRBV28 and TRBJ1-1, with TRBD1 matching over 8 bases. The germline gives CDR1 MDHEN, CDR2 SYDVKM. V shed 5 bases and J 4 bases; nucleotides not matched to a gene: 9. This CDR3 is built from 15 residues. This CDR3 reads CASSPRAGGVTEAFF. The CDR3 DNA is TGTGCCAGCAGTCCTAGAGCAGGGGGCGTCACTGAAGCTTTCTTT.

The J gene is TRBJ2-1, the V gene TRBV2; D may correspond to TRBD1 or TRBD2 (7 bases each). CDR1 and CDR2 (germline): SNHLY, FYNNEI. CDR3 length equals 17 residues. V dropped 10 bases and J dropped 2 bases, with 24 bases sitting between them. CDR3 coding DNA: TGTGCCACCAGGGGGGGTTCAGCGACCGACGCCTACAATGAGCAGTTCTTC. This sequence encodes CATRGGSATDAYNEQFF.

V and J are TRBV6-5 and TRBJ1-2; D is perhaps TRBD1 (5 bases). Germline assignment: CDR1 MNHEY and CDR2 SVGAGI. V lost 2 bases to trimming and J lost 5 bases, with 9 bases between them. The CDR3 is made up of 13 amino acids. Written as DNA, the CDR3 is TGTGCCAGCAGTTACCGGTCAGGGTATGGCTACACCTTC. Encoded protein: CASSYRSGYGYTF.

This chain joins TRBV5-4 and TRBJ2-5, with 8 bases fitting TRBD1. The DNA matches TRBJ2-7 better at its end, which makes the J call doubtful. The length of the CDR3 is 16 residues. CDR1 is SGHNT and CDR2 is YYREEE in the germline V gene (reference sequence). CDR3 sequence: CASSLSADRVPYEQYF. DNA of the CDR3: TGTGCCAGCAGCCTGAGCGCGGACAGGGTCCCCTACGAGCAGTACTTC.

This CDR3 reads CASSVDTSRGETQYF. In DNA form, the CDR3 reads TGTGCCAGCAGCGTAGACACCAGCAGGGGAGAGACCCAGTACTTC. The chain combines TRBV9 with TRBJ2-5; TRBD1 might be the D (6 bases). The germline V gene has CDR1 SGDLS and CDR2 YYNGEE. The CDR3 is made up of 15 amino acids. V was trimmed by 0 bases and J by 4 bases, leaving 13 bases between them.

The gene calls are TRBV19 and TRBJ2-7, with TRBD2 identical over 8 bases. J lost 2 bases, V lost 4 bases, and 10 bases had no gene match. The CDR3 loop spans 16 amino acids. Germline lookup yields CDR1 LNHDA and CDR2 SQIVND (reference sequence). CDR3 in amino acids: CASSTIGRAAPYEQYF. In DNA form, the CDR3 reads TGTGCCAGTAGTACCATCGGGAGGGCCGCGCCCTACGAGCAGTACTTC.

The chain carries TRBV7-6 and TRBJ1-1; D is perhaps TRBD1 (6 bases). V dropped 5 bases and J dropped 3 bases, with 19 bases sitting between them. The length of the CDR3 is 16 residues. Germline CDR1 is SGHVS and CDR2 is FNYEAQ. CDR3 sequence: CASSLTEAGADTEAFF. The CDR3 DNA reads as TGTGCCAGCAGCCTAACCGAGGCAGGGGCGGACACTGAAGCTTTCTTT.

This rearrangement joins TRBV18 to TRBJ2-5; 8 bases align to TRBD2. Germline V lookup: CDR1 KGHSH, CDR2 LQKENI. This CDR3 is 14 amino acids long. V was pared by 2 bases and J by 1 base, with 0 bases of the junction left unmatched. In DNA, the CDR3 is TGTGCCAGCTCACCAACTAGCGGCCAAGAGACCCAGTACTTC. It translates to CASSPTSGQETQYF.

This sequence joins TRBV10-3 and TRBJ1-3, with 8 bases identical to TRBD1. Germline CDR1 reads ENHRY; CDR2 reads SYGVKD. There are 13 residues in the CDR3. V lost 10 bases to trimming and J lost 3 bases; unmatched junction nucleotides: 5. The CDR3, as DNA: TGTGCCACCCTCGGACAGGGTGGAAACACCATATATTTT. It translates to CATLGQGGNTIYF.

With respect to this clone: Other DNA sequences in the same sample also yield this CDR3. This sequence joins TRBV5-1 and TRBJ1-2; 9 bases agree with TRBD1. The V gene's germline CDR1 is SGHRS and CDR2 YFSETQ. The CDR3 contains 16 residues. The V gene end was trimmed by 4 bases and the J gene end by 6 bases; junction bases not matched to a gene: 13. CDR3: CASSQSTGGGINGYTF. In DNA, the CDR3 is TGCGCCAGCAGCCAATCGACAGGGGGTGGTATCAATGGCTACACCTTC. Complete variable domain (other parts from reference TRBV5-1 and TRBJ1-2): KAGVTQTPRYLIKTRGQQVTLSCSPISGHRSVSWYQQTPGQGLQFLFEYFSETQRNKGNFPGRFSGRQFSNSRSEMNVSTLELGDSALYLCASSQSTGGGINGYTFGSGTRLTVV.

This chain uses TRBV5-1 with TRBJ1-5, with a weak D call TRBD1 (6 bases). The CDR3 covers 14 residues. Trimming pared 0 bases from V and 4 bases from J, leaving 8 bases between. Germline CDR1 reads SGHRS; CDR2 reads YFSETQ. CDR3 residues: CASSLDRENQPQHF. The CDR3 nucleotides read TGCGCCAGCAGCTTGGACAGGGAAAATCAGCCCCAGCATTTT.

This clone appeared once. The genes are TRBV18 and TRBJ2-1; TRBD2 matches at 11 bases. The germline V gene encodes CDR1 KGHSH and CDR2 LQKENI. V gave up 2 bases and J gave up 7 bases; unmatched junction bases: 4. The CDR3 length is 15 residues. The CDR3 nucleotides are TGTGCCAGCTCACCATTTGGGACTAGCGGAAATGAGCAGTTCTTC. Residues: CASSPFGTSGNEQFF.

This chain joins TRBV28 and TRBJ1-5; 11 bases are shared with TRBD1. This CDR3 comprises 16 residues. Germline lookup yields CDR1 MDHEN and CDR2 SYDVKM. The junction had 10 bases not matched to a gene; V was cut back by 5 bases and J by 7 bases. The CDR3 coding sequence is TGTGCCAGCAGTCACCATGGACAGGGGGCAAGCCAGCCCCAGCATTTT. The encoded protein is CASSHHGQGASQPQHF.

The chain is built from TRBV19 and TRBJ1-5; a possible D gene is TRBD1 (5 bases). The V gene's germline CDR1 is LNHDA and CDR2 SQIVND (reference sequence). V lost 4 bases and J lost 7, with 17 bases in between. The CDR3 sequence is 15 residues long. CDR3 residues: CASSSGAGSGQPQHF. CDR3 bases: TGTGCCAGTAGTAGTGGGGCAGGGTCTGGGCAGCCCCAGCATTTT. Complete variable domain (other parts from reference TRBV19 and TRBJ1-5): DGGITQSPKYLFRKEGQNVTLSCEQNLNHDAMYWYRQDPGQGLRLIYYSQIVNDFQKGDIAEGYSVSREKKESFPLTVTSAQKNPTAFYLCASSSGAGSGQPQHFGDGTRLSIL.

This sequence joins TRBV28 and TRBJ1-3, with no clear D. The V and J ends lost 7 bases and 0 bases respectively, with 13 bases between them. Germline-derived CDR1 and CDR2 are MDHEN and SYDVKM. The CDR3 extends over 15 amino acids. The CDR3 DNA follows: TGTGCCAGCACCTCAACGGTGAGCTCTGGAAACACCATATATTTT. This encodes CASTSTVSSGNTIYF.

The V call is TRBV6-6, the J call TRBJ2-1, with 8 bases that match TRBD2. This CDR3 is 16 amino acids long. Germline CDR1 is MNHNY and CDR2 is SVGAGI (reference sequence). The V gene end was trimmed by 0 bases and the J gene end by 5 bases; junction bases not matched to a gene: 6. Here the CDR3 reads CASSYSLTGGDNEQFF. The CDR3 DNA follows: TGTGCCAGCAGTTACTCCCTAACGGGAGGGGACAATGAGCAGTTCTTC.

This clone was recorded once. This rearrangement joins TRBV30 to TRBJ2-1; TRBD1 aligns across 12 bases. J lost 8 bases, V lost 1 base, and 6 bases had no gene match. Germline V gives CDR1 GTSNPN, CDR2 SVGIG (reference sequence). The CDR3 loop spans 15 amino acids. The CDR3 DNA reads as TGTGCCTGGAGTGGCCGGGACAGGGGGCTTCATGAGCAGTTCTTC. It codes for CAWSGRDRGLHEQFF.

The chain has TRBV27 and TRBJ2-7; 7 nucleotides match TRBD1. CDR1 MNHEY and CDR2 SMNVEV come from the germline V gene (reference sequence). The V gene end was trimmed by 6 bases and the J gene end by 5 bases; junction bases not matched to a gene: 13. CDR3 length: 15 amino acids. CDR3 nucleotides: TGTGCCAGCAGGCCAGACAGGGTCACCCAGGACGAGCAGTACTTC. This codes for CASRPDRVTQDEQYF.

The rearrangement links TRBV19 to TRBJ1-6; no definite D call. Germline assignment: CDR1 LNHDA and CDR2 SQIVND (reference sequence). Trimming cost V 3 bases and J 9 bases, with 12 bases left between them. The CDR3 is 14 residues long. In DNA, the CDR3 is TGTGCCAGTAGTATCGTTGGCACCACTTCACCCCTCCACTTT. Residues: CASSIVGTTSPLHF.

The chain recombines TRBV15 with TRBJ2-6; the D is unclear. V gave up 3 bases and J gave up 0 bases, with 9 bases separating them. The CDR3 is made up of 16 amino acids. In germline, CDR1 is LNHNV, CDR2 YYDKDF (reference sequence). The CDR3 nucleotides are TGTGCCACCAGCAGTGACACCTACTCTGGGGCCAACGTCCTGACTTTC. Translation: CATSSDTYSGANVLTF.